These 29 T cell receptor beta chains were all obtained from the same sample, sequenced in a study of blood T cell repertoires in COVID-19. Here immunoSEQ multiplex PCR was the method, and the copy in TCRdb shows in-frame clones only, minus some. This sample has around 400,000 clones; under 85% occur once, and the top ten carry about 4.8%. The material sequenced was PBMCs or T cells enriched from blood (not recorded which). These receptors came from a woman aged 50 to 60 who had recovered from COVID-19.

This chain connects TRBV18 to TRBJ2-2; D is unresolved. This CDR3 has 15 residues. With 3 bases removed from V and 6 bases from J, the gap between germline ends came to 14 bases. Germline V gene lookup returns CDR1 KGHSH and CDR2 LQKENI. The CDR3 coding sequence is TGTGCCAGCTCACCTACTTGGGCCAGTTCCGGGGAGCTGTTTTTT. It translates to CASSPTWASSGELFF.

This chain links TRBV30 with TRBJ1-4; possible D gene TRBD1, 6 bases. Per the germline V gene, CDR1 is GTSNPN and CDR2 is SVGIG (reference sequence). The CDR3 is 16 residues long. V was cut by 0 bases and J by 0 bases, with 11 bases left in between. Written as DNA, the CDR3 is TGTGCCTGGAGTGTAGCCTACAGGGCAACTAATGAAAAACTGTTTTTT. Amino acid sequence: CAWSVAYRATNEKLFF. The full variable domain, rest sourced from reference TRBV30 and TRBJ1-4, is SQTIHQWPATLVQPVGSPLSLECTVEGTSNPNLYWYRQAAGRGLQLLFYSVGIGQISSEVPQNLSASRPQDRQFILSSKKLLLSDSGFYLCAWSVAYRATNEKLFFGSGTQLSVL.

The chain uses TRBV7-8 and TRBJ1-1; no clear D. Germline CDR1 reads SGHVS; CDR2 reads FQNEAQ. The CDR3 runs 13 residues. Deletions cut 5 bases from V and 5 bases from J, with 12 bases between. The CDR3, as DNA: TGTGCCAGCAGCGGGAGGGCTGTGACTGAAGCTTTCTTT. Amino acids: CASSGRAVTEAFF.

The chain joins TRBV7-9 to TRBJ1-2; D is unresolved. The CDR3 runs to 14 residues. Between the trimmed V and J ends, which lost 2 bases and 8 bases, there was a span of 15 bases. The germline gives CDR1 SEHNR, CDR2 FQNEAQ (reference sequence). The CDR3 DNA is TGTGCCAGCAGCTTATTGAGCGGGGTCGACGGCTACACCTTC. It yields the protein CASSLLSGVDGYTF.

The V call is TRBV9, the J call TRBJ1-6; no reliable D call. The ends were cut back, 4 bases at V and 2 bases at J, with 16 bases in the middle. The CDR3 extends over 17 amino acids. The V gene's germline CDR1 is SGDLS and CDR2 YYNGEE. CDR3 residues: CASSPLGGPTYNSPLHF. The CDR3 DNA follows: TGTGCCAGCAGCCCTCTTGGAGGGCCTACCTATAATTCACCCCTCCACTTT.

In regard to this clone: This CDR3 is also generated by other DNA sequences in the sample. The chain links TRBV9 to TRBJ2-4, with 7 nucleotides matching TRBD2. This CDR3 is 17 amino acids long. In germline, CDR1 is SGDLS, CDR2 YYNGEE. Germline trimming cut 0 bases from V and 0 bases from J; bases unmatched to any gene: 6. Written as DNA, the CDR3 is TGTGCCAGCAGCGTAGACCCCTCGGGGGGAGCCAAAAACATTCAGTACTTC. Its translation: CASSVDPSGGAKNIQYF.

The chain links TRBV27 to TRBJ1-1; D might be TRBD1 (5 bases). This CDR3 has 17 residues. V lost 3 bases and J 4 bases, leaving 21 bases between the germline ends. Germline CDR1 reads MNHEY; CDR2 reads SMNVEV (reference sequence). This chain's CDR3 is CASSLYGQGDMGTEAFF. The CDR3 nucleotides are TGTGCCAGCAGTTTGTATGGGCAGGGTGACATGGGCACTGAAGCTTTCTTT.

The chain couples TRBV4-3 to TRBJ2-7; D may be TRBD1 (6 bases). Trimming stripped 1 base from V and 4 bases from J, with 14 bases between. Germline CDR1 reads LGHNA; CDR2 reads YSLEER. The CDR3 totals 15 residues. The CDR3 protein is CASSQVSGAAYEQYF. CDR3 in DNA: TGCGCCAGCAGCCAAGTTTCAGGGGCCGCTTACGAGCAGTACTTC.

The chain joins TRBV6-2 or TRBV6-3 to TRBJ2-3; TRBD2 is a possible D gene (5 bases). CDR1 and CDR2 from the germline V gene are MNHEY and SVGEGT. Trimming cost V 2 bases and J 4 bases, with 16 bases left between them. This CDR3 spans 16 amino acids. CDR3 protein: CASSYGQETIADTQYF. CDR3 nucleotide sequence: TGTGCCAGCAGTTACGGCCAAGAGACTATTGCAGATACGCAGTATTTT.

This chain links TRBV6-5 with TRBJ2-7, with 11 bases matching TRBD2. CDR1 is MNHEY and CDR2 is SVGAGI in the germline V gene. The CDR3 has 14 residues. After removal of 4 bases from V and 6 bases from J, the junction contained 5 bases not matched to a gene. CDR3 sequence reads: CASSLAGGSGEQYF. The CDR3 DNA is TGTGCCAGCAGTTTAGCGGGAGGGTCTGGCGAGCAGTACTTC.

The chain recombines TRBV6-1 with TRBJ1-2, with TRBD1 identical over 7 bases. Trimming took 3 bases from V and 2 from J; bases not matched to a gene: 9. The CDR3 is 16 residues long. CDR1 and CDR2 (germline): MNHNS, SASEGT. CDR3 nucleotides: TGTGCCAGCAGTGAGGGTCCGGGACAGTCGAACTATGGCTACACCTTC. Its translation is CASSEGPGQSNYGYTF.

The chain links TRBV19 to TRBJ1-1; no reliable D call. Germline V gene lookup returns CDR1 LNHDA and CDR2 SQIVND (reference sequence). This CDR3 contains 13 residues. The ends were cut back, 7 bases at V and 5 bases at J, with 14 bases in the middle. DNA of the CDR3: TGTGCCAGTAAGACGAGGGCGAGGACTGAAGCTTTCTTT. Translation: CASKTRARTEAFF.

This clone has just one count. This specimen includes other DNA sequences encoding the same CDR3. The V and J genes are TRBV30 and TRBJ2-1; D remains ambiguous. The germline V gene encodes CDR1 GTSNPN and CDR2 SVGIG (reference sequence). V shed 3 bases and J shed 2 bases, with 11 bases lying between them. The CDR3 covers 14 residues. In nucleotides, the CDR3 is TGTGCCTGGAGCGCTGGTACTGCCTACAATGAGCAGTTCTTC. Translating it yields CAWSAGTAYNEQFF.

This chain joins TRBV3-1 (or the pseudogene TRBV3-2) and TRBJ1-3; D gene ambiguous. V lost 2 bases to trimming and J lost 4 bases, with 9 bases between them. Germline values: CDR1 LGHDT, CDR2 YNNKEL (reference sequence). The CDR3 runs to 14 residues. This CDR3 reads CASSQMGKGNTIYF. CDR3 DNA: TGTGCCAGCAGCCAAATGGGCAAGGGAAACACCATATATTTT.

The CDR3 sequence is CAWKEGDGYTF. The CDR3 coding sequence is TGTGCCTGGAAAGAGGGGGATGGCTACACCTTC. This chain uses TRBV30 with TRBJ1-2; perhaps TRBD1 as D (6 bases). V was cut by 4 bases and J by 6 bases, with 9 bases left in between. The CDR3 has 11 amino acids. From germline, CDR1 is GTSNPN and CDR2 SVGIG (reference sequence).

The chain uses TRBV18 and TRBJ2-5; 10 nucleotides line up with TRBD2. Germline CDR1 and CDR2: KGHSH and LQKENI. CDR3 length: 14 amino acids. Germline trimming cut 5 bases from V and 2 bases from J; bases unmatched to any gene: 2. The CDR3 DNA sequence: TGTGCCAGCTCATTTAGCGGGAGGCAAGAGACCCAGTACTTC. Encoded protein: CASSFSGRQETQYF.

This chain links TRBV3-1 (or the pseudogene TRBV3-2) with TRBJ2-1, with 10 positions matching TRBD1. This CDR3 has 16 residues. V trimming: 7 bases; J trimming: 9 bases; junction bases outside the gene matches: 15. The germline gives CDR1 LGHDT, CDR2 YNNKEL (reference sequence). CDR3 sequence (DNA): TGTGCCAGCACCCGAACCGCGGGACAGGGGTTTGGTGAGCAGTTCTTC. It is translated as CASTRTAGQGFGEQFF.

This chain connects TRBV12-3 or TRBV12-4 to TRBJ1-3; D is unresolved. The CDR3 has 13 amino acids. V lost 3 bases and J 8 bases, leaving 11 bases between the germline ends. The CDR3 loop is CASSFVPRDTIYF. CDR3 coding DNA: TGTGCCAGCAGTTTTGTGCCCCGGGACACCATATATTTT.

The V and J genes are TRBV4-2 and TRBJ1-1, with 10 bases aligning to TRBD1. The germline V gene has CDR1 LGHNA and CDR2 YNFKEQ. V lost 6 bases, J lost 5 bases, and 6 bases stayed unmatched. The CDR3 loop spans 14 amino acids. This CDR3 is CASSQGQGRTEAFF. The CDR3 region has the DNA TGTGCCAGCAGTCAGGGACAGGGGAGGACTGAAGCTTTCTTT.

The CDR3 protein is CATPPSWGYTF. CDR3 bases: TGTGCCACCCCCCCGAGTTGGGGCTACACCTTC. The rearrangement uses TRBV7-9 and TRBJ1-2; D is uncertain. Trimming removed 10 bases at V and 8 bases at J, with 14 bases between. Germline values: CDR1 SEHNR, CDR2 FQNEAQ (reference sequence). The CDR3 covers 11 residues.

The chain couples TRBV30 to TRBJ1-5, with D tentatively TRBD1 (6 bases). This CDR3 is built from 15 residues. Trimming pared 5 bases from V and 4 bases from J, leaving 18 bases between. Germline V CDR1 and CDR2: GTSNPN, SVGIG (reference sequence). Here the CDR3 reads CAWAPKTGINQPQHF. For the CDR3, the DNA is TGTGCCTGGGCCCCCAAAACAGGGATAAATCAGCCCCAGCATTTT.

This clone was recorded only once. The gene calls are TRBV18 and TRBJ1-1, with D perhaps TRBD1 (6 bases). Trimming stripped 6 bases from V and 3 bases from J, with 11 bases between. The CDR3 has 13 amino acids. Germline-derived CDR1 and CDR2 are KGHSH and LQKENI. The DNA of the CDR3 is TGTGCCAGCTCGCAAAACAGGGACACTGAAGCTTTCTTT. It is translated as CASSQNRDTEAFF.

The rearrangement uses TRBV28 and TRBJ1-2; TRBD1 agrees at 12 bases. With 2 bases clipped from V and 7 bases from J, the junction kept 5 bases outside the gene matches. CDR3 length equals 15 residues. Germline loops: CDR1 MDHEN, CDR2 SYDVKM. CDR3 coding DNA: TGTGCCAGCAGTTTAGGGACAGGGGGCTTGTCTGGCTACACCTTC. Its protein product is CASSLGTGGLSGYTF.

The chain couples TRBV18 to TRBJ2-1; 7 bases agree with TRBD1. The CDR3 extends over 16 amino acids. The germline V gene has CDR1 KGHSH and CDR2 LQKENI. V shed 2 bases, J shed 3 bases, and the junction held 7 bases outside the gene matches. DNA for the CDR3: TGTGCCAGCTCACCAATGAGGACAGGTAACTACAATGAGCAGTTCTTC. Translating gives CASSPMRTGNYNEQFF.

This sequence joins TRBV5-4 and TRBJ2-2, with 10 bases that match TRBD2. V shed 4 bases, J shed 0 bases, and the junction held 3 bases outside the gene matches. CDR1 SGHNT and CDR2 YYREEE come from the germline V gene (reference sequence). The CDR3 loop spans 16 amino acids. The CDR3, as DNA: TGTGCCAGCAGCCAACTAGCGGGAACGAACACCGGGGAGCTGTTTTTT. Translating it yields CASSQLAGTNTGELFF.

The CDR3 is CASSLVRGQKAFF. The CDR3 DNA reads TGTGCCAGCAGCTTGGTGAGGGGGCAGAAAGCTTTCTTT. This chain uses TRBV5-4 with TRBJ1-1, with 7 bases lining up with TRBD1. Germline V lookup: CDR1 SGHNT, CDR2 YYREEE (reference sequence). Trimming removed 0 bases from V and 9 bases from J; junction bases left unmatched: 5. The CDR3 spans 13 residues.

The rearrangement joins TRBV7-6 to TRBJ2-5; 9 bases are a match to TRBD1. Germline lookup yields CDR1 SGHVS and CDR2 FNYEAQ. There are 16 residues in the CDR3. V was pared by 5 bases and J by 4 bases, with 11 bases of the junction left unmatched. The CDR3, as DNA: TGTGCCAGCAGCCCTAAACAGGGGGCTGCGGGAGAGACCCAGTACTTC. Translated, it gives CASSPKQGAAGETQYF.

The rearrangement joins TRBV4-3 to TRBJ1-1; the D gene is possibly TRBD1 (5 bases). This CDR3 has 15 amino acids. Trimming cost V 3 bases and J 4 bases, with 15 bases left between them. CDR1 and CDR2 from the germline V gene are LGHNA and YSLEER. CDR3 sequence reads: CASSHGYPGGTEAFF. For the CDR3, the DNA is TGCGCCAGCAGCCACGGGTATCCGGGGGGCACTGAAGCTTTCTTT.

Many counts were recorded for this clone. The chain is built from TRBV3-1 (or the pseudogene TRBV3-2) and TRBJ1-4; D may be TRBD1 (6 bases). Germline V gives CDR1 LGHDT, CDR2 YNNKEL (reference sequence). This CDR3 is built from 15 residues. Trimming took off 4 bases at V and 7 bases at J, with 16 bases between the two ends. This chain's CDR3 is CASSLSDRPFEKLFF. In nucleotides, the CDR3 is TGTGCCAGCAGCCTATCGGACAGACCCTTTGAAAAACTGTTTTTT.